The 21 T cell receptor beta chains below come from one sample, sequenced in a study of CD8+CD57+ T cells in acquired aplastic anemia. Profiles of TCR beta VDJ and CDR3 were generated from a genomic DNA template. TCRdb analysed the reads with MiXCR anew, one entry per CDR3 protein. This sample has over 150,000 distinct CDR3 sequences; nearly 50% occur once, and the top ten carry around 13%. Patients sequenced had flow cytometry evidence of CD8+CD57+ cell expansion. Sequencing was done on a sample of sorted CD4+, CD8+, or CD8+CD57+ T cells (not recorded which) from PBMCs. These receptors originate from a human donor with aplastic anemia.

This chain uses TRBV6-2 or TRBV6-3 with TRBJ1-1; D uncertain. Germline values: CDR1 MNHEY, CDR2 SVGEGT. Trimming pared 0 bases from V and 8 bases from J, leaving 10 bases between. This CDR3 is 13 amino acids long. CDR3 DNA: TGTGCCAGCAGTTACTCACGGCAATCCGAAGCTTTCTTT. As protein: CASSYSRQSEAFF.

In this sample, this clonotype turned up many times. The chain combines TRBV5-1 with TRBJ2-3; 7 nucleotides agree with TRBD1. The CDR3 runs to 15 residues. V was pared by 0 bases and J by 4 bases, with 5 bases of the junction left unmatched. Germline-derived CDR1 and CDR2 are SGHRS and YFSETQ. CDR3 DNA: TGCGCCAGCAGCTTGGGCGGACAGGAGGCAGATACGCAGTATTTT. This translates into CASSLGGQEADTQYF.

The CDR3 DNA reads TGTGCCAGCAGTGTTAAAGTCACAGGGGGCGCCTATGGCTACACCTTC. It specifies CASSVKVTGGAYGYTF. The chain links TRBV6-1 to TRBJ1-2; TRBD1 matches at 9 bases. In germline, CDR1 is MNHNS, CDR2 SASEGT. The trim removed 4 bases at V and 4 bases at J, leaving 10 bases unmatched. The CDR3 is 16 amino acids.

V and J are TRBV7-8 and TRBJ2-2; D unresolved. The V and J ends lost 5 bases and 5 bases respectively, with 6 bases between them. The CDR3 sequence is 12 residues long. Germline assignment: CDR1 SGHVS and CDR2 FQNEAQ. This chain's CDR3 is CASSHGTGELFF. The CDR3 DNA reads as TGTGCCAGCAGCCACGGGACCGGGGAGCTGTTTTTT.

This clonotype was counted ten times or more. The CDR3 DNA reads TGCGCCAGCAGTGGCTTAGCGGGGTCTGTCCACGAGCAGTACTTC. Its translation: CASSGLAGSVHEQYF. The genes are TRBV10-2 and TRBJ2-7; 8 nucleotides agree with TRBD2. Germline CDR1 is WSHSY and CDR2 is SAAADI. Losses at the gene ends were 4 bases for V and 5 bases for J; bases not matched to a gene: 10. The CDR3 sequence is 15 residues long.

The genes are TRBV5-1 and TRBJ2-7; D may correspond to TRBD1 or TRBD2 (5 bases each). The germline V gene has CDR1 SGHRS and CDR2 YFSETQ. The V end was cut by 1 base, the J end by 2 bases, with 19 bases between. The CDR3 is 17 residues long. DNA of the CDR3: TGCGCCAGCAGCTTGTGGGCAGGGTCGGGGTACACCTACGAGCAGTACTTC. Residues: CASSLWAGSGYTYEQYF. The full variable domain, with the rest looked up from reference TRBV5-1 and TRBJ2-7, is KAGVTQTPRYLIKTRGQQVTLSCSPISGHRSVSWYQQTPGQGLQFLFEYFSETQRNKGNFPGRFSGRQFSNSRSEMNVSTLELGDSALYLCASSLWAGSGYTYEQYFGPGTRLTVT.

This clonotype was seen a few times. The rearrangement uses TRBV2 and TRBJ2-5; 8 positions match TRBD2. Germline V gene data show CDR1 as SNHLY and CDR2 as FYNNEI. The CDR3 spans 14 residues. The J segment lost 2 bases and the V segment lost 6 bases, leaving 5 bases of the junction unmatched. The CDR3 loop is CASRRTSNQETQYF. The CDR3 DNA is TGTGCCAGCAGGAGGACTAGCAATCAAGAGACCCAGTACTTC.

The chain links TRBV11-2 to TRBJ2-2; D remains ambiguous. The CDR3 contains 14 residues. V lost 6 bases and J 4 bases, leaving 12 bases between the germline ends. Germline V gives CDR1 SGHAT, CDR2 FQNNGV. CDR3 DNA sequence: TGTGCCAGCAGTCCTAAGATTTCCACCGGGGAGCTGTTTTTT. Protein product: CASSPKISTGELFF.

This clonotype was seen at least ten times. The chain has TRBV20-1 and TRBJ1-5; tentative D call: TRBD1 (5 bases). The CDR3 is 17 residues long. The germline V gene has CDR1 DFQATT and CDR2 SNEGSKA (reference sequence). V lost 0 bases and J 3 bases, leaving 18 bases between the germline ends. The CDR3 DNA reads as TGCAGTGCTAGAGATCCCGGCCAGGGAGGAAACAATCAGCCCCAGCATTTT. Protein sequence: CSARDPGQGGNNQPQHF.

The sample holds many counts of this clonotype. The chain couples TRBV7-2 to TRBJ2-1, with TRBD2 as a possible D gene (5 bases). The CDR3 length is 17 residues. Germline V gives CDR1 SGHTA, CDR2 FQGNSA. Trimming removed 5 bases from V and 7 bases from J, with 24 bases in between. CDR3 coding DNA: TGTGCCAGCAGCCCAAGGGCGGTTGGCGGGCAACTTAATGAGCAGTTCTTC. The encoded protein is CASSPRAVGGQLNEQFF.

This clonotype is a singleton in its sample. V and J are TRBV11-3 and TRBJ1-2, with TRBD1 matching over 8 bases. The germline V gene encodes CDR1 SGHNT and CDR2 YENEEA. Trimming at V came to 1 base and at J to 4 bases, leaving 5 bases not matched to a gene. The CDR3 has 15 amino acids. CDR3 residues: CASSLAGDRGYGYTF. In nucleotides, the CDR3 is TGTGCCAGCAGCTTAGCCGGCGACAGGGGCTATGGCTACACCTTC.

This clonotype was found many times. The chain links TRBV9 to TRBJ2-5; 7 bases fit TRBD2. CDR1 SGDLS and CDR2 YYNGEE come from the germline V gene. J gave up 2 bases and V 4 bases, and 5 bases lay outside the gene matches. The CDR3 has 14 residues. The CDR3 region has the DNA TGTGCCAGCAGCCCCGGGACTACACAAGAGACCCAGTACTTC. Protein: CASSPGTTQETQYF. The full variable domain, in which reference TRBV9 and TRBJ2-5 provide the parts outside the CDR3, is DSGVTQTPKHLITATGQRVTLRCSPRSGDLSVYWYQQSLDQGLQFLIQYYNGEERAKGNILERFSAQQFPDLHSELNLSSLELGDSALYFCASSPGTTQETQYFGPGTRLLVL.

Many counts were recorded for this clonotype. The DNA of the CDR3 is TGTGCCAGCAGGCCAAAGACAGGGGTACGGGGTGCGTACGAGCAGTACTTC. This translates into CASRPKTGVRGAYEQYF. The chain joins TRBV12-3 or TRBV12-4 to TRBJ2-7; TRBD1 matches 8 bases. The CDR3 has 17 amino acids. The junction had 17 bases not matched to a gene; V was cut back by 6 bases and J by 4 bases.

This chain links TRBV29-1 with TRBJ2-5; no clear D. Looked up from germline, CDR1 is SQVTM and CDR2 is ANQGSEA. Trimming cost V 5 bases and J 2 bases, with 6 bases left between them. The CDR3 consists of 11 residues. The CDR3 DNA sequence: TGCAGCGTTCGTAAACAAGAGACCCAGTACTTC. Translation: CSVRKQETQYF.

This clonotype occurred many times. This chain uses TRBV7-2 with TRBJ2-4; TRBD2 is a possible D gene (7 bases). Trimming took off 5 bases at V and 8 bases at J, with 19 bases between the two ends. The CDR3 runs 15 residues. Germline lookup yields CDR1 SGHTA and CDR2 FQGNSA. This CDR3 is CASSDPRGASDIQYF. The DNA of the CDR3 is TGTGCCAGCAGCGACCCTCGGGGGGCAAGTGACATTCAGTACTTC.

In its sample, this clonotype was seen many times. The gene calls are TRBV6-5 and TRBJ2-1, with 8 positions matching TRBD2. Losses at the gene ends were 2 bases for V and 14 bases for J; bases not matched to a gene: 14. Germline CDR1 and CDR2: MNHEY and SVGAGI. This CDR3 contains 15 residues. The CDR3 sequence is CASSYSAGGYLSEFF. The CDR3 DNA reads as TGTGCCAGCAGTTACAGTGCGGGGGGCTATTTGAGCGAGTTCTTC.

This clonotype was seen at least ten times. The V call is TRBV2, the J call TRBJ1-5; TRBD1 matches at 8 bases. The CDR3 covers 15 residues. Germline-derived CDR1 and CDR2 are SNHLY and FYNNEI. With 1 base clipped from V and 7 bases from J, the junction kept 6 bases outside the gene matches. The DNA of the CDR3 is TGTGCCAGCAGTGAAGGGGCCCAGGGGGCCCAGCCCCAGCATTTT. It is translated as CASSEGAQGAQPQHF.

This clonotype was counted many times. The V call is TRBV6-1, the J call TRBJ1-6; 11 positions match TRBD1. The CDR3 consists of 17 residues. The V and J ends lost 5 bases and 7 bases, in that order; junction bases with no gene match: 10. Germline V gene data show CDR1 as MNHNS and CDR2 as SASEGT. The CDR3: CASSTNSGTGGNSPLHF. CDR3 bases: TGTGCCAGCAGTACTAATTCTGGGACAGGGGGAAATTCACCCCTCCACTTT.

Comments on this clonotype: Germline is not matched at one junction end, which may reflect a read error. The rearrangement uses TRBV7-6 and TRBJ2-7; 8 bases are a match to TRBD1. The CDR3 is made up of 17 amino acids. Germline CDR1 is SGHVS and CDR2 is FNYEAQ. CDR3 nucleotides: TGTGTCAGCAGCTTAACCCTCCCGGGACAGGCGGGCTACGAGCAGTACTTC. This codes for CVSSLTLPGQAGYEQYF.

J is TRBJ2-3 and V is TRBV9; D is undetermined. CDR1 is SGDLS and CDR2 is YYNGEE in the germline V gene. With 3 bases removed from V and 6 bases from J, the gap between germline ends came to 11 bases. This CDR3 is 13 amino acids long. In DNA, the CDR3 is TGTGCCAGCAGCGAGCAGACTTCTGATACGCAGTATTTT. Protein: CASSEQTSDTQYF.

This clonotype was detected only a few times. The V gene is TRBV2, the J gene TRBJ2-7; no definite D call. The CDR3 spans 14 residues. Trimming took 0 bases from V and 2 from J, leaving 8 bases between them. The V gene's germline CDR1 is SNHLY and CDR2 FYNNEI. Here the CDR3 reads CASSEAGWAYEQYF. The CDR3 DNA is TGTGCCAGCAGTGAAGCAGGGTGGGCCTACGAGCAGTACTTC. The whole variable domain, remainder taken from reference TRBV2 and TRBJ2-7, is EPEVTQTPSHQVTQMGQEVILRCVPISNHLYFYWYRQILGQKVEFLVSFYNNEISEKSEIFDDQFSVERPDGSNFTLKIRSTKLEDSAMYFCASSEAGWAYEQYFGPGTRLTVT.